This T cell receptor beta chain was sequenced during a study of blood T cell repertoires in COVID-19. Turning to the study itself: T cells, B-cell-depleted T cells, or PBMCs supplied cDNA or gDNA.

The CDR3 has 15 amino acids. The V and J ends lost 7 bases and 0 bases, in that order; junction bases with no gene match: 6. Germline CDR1 and CDR2: MNHEY and SVGAGI. Participants were aged roughly 18 to 89 years from around 26 US areas. Two negative PCRs, clearance, or symptom resolution characterized the recovered Cohort 3 donors. The repertoire was sequenced with immunoSEQ multiplex PCR; TCRdb's copy has only in-frame clones and lacks some. Of some 490,000 clones listed, approximately 86% are singletons. Material: PBMCs or T cells enriched from blood (not recorded which). The rearrangement links TRBV6-5 to TRBJ1-5, with TRBD1 matching 7 bases. The sequence derives from a woman in her fifties or sixties who had recovered from COVID-19. For the CDR3, the DNA is TGTGCCAGCACCTCAGGGGGAATTAGCAATCAGCCCCAGCATTTT. This encodes CASTSGGISNQPQHF.